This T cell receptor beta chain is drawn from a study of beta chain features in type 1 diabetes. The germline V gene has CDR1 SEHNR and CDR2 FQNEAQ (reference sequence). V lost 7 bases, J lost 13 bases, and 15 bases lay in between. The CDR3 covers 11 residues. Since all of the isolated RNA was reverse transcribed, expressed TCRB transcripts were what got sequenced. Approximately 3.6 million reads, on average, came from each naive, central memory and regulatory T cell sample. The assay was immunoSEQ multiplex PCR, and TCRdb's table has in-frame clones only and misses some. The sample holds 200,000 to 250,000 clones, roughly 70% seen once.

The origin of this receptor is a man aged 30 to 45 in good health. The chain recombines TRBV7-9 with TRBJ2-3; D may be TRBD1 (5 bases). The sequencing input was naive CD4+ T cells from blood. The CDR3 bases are TGTGCCAGCACCAAGGGGCTAGGGAAGTATTTT. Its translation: CASTKGLGKYF.